Following are 3 T cell receptor beta chains from one sample sequenced in a study of post-analysis software for immune sequencing data. TCR beta cDNA libraries had unique molecular identifiers. One entry per CDR3 protein, called by TCRdb with MiXCR from the PCR reads. The sample comprises more than 500,000 distinct CDR3 sequences, less than 40% of which are singletons, and roughly 6% rests with the top ten. No antigen is known for these receptors. Findings and limits, study-wide: Five or six TRBV segments, TRBV5-6, TRBV5-1 and TRBV20-1 among them, were found more frequent in patients than controls.

Input material: blood. Receptors originate from a girl aged 2 to 17 with multiple sclerosis.

This clonotype was detected only a few times. The V call is TRBV20-1, the J call TRBJ1-4, with D possibly being TRBD1 (5 bases). Trimming cost V 5 bases and J 8 bases, with 21 bases left between them. Germline lookup yields CDR1 DFQATT and CDR2 SNEGSKA (reference sequence). The CDR3 has 15 residues. The CDR3 protein is CSAGNSGRAREKLFF. CDR3 DNA sequence: TGCAGTGCTGGAAACTCGGGACGCGCACGCGAAAAACTGTTTTTT.

In the case of this clonotype: At one end the junction does not follow the germline gene, possibly because of a read error. The chain links TRBV20-1 to TRBJ2-1; 9 nucleotides line up with TRBD2. CDR1 and CDR2 (germline): DFQATT, SNEGSKA (reference sequence). This CDR3 has 13 residues. The CDR3 nucleotides read TGCGGTGCGGAAATAGCGGGGGCCTCAGAGCAGTTCTTC. This codes for CGAEIAGASEQFF.

This chain links TRBV9 with TRBJ2-4; 11 nucleotides line up with TRBD1. TRBJ2-7 matches the DNA end more closely, so the J call is doubtful. Germline V gene lookup returns CDR1 SGDLS and CDR2 YYNGEE. The CDR3 is 14 residues long. CDR3 in DNA: TGTGCCAGCCGCCCTGGGACAGGGGGGTACGAGCAGTACTTC. Translation gives CASRPGTGGYEQYF.